This T cell receptor (beta chain) was obtained from a study of OX40 agonist ivuxolimab in advanced cancers. Across the whole study: Of mixed ages from roughly 23 to 80 and averaging roughly 64 years, the group was more than 65% male.

TCRdb keeps only in-frame clones here, not all; method: immunoSEQ multiplex PCR. The data show some 70,000 clones, with 80% seen just once and around 1.3% held by the top ten. The CDR3 is 22 residues long. With 3 bases clipped from V and 0 bases from J, the junction kept 19 bases outside the gene matches. CDR1 and CDR2 from the germline V gene are SGHRS and YFSETQ. This chain connects TRBV5-1 to TRBJ2-1; 12 nucleotides match TRBD2. Sequencing used CD4+ or CD8+ T cells sorted from blood, obtained in a trial of the OX40 agonist ivuxolimab. The sequence was obtained from an adult with an advanced solid tumor such as melanoma, head and neck, liver or kidney cancer. CDR3 bases: TGCGCCAGCAGCTCCGAAATACTAGGACTAGCGGGGTCCCGAAGCTCCTACAATGAGCAGTTCTTC. This sequence encodes CASSSEILGLAGSRSSYNEQFF.